This TCR beta chain was identified during a study of cytomegalovirus exposure and HLA in healthy donors. Whole-study findings and limits: In vitro, a few CMV-associated chains proved specific for CMV antigens.

V shed 6 bases, J shed 1 base, and the junction held 9 bases outside the gene matches. CDR3 length: 15 amino acids. From germline, CDR1 is SGHAT and CDR2 FQNNGV. A word on this clone: Its target is not known.

This table comes from immunoSEQ multiplex PCR, and its TCRdb copy is limited to in-frame clones, with some not included. The table shows 65,000 to 90,000 clones, with around nine tenths occurring only once. This TCR came from a woman aged 18-35 years in good health and CMV-seropositive. The sequencing sample was made of PBMCs. The rearrangement links TRBV11-2 to TRBJ2-7, with 7 bases that match TRBD1. CDR3 in DNA: TGTGCCAGCAGTTCCAACAGGGGACCTTCCTACGAGCAGTACTTC. Residues: CASSSNRGPSYEQYF.